This T cell receptor beta chain was profiled in a study of control samples from healthy donors and cancer patients. Sequenced by immunoSEQ multiplex PCR; TCRdb stores in-frame clones only, minus some. The sample lists 95,000 to 110,000 clones, around 89% occurring once. Sequencing used PBMCs. The receptor was derived from a man aged 60 to 75 with lung cancer.

The CDR3 loop reads CASSSTTGAYNSPLHF. CDR3 coding DNA: TGTGCCAGCAGCTCGACTACAGGAGCTTATAATTCACCCCTCCACTTT. The chain joins TRBV11-2 to TRBJ1-6; D is perhaps TRBD1 (5 bases). The length of the CDR3 is 16 residues. Trimming cost V 4 bases and J 4 bases, with 14 bases left between them. The germline gives CDR1 SGHAT, CDR2 FQNNGV.